Listed below are T cell receptor beta chains from one sample, sequenced in a study of T cell responses to AZD1222 COVID-19 vaccine. The repertoire was sequenced with immunoSEQ multiplex PCR; TCRdb's copy has only in-frame clones and lacks some. The sample contains about 120,000 clones, about 89% of which appear only once. The sample here was peripheral blood, taken on day 0 of AZD1222 vaccination. These TCRs come from an adult in good health. Each CDR3 is given with its conserved first and last residue. Fields, in order: V gene, clone size, D gene, J gene, CDR3 protein, CDR3 DNA. The D gene is left open where the match is weak. Clone size is given for some rows only: seen once, a few or many times, or a class if the clone is expanded.

>TRBV19|.|.|TRBJ1-2
CASSMSPGQSYGYTF
TGTGCCAGTAGTATGAGTCCGGGACAAAGCTATGGCTACACCTTC
>TRBV5-6|.|TRBD1|TRBJ2-7
CASSLTGGGEQYF
TGTGCCAGCAGCTTGACAGGGGGTGGAGAGCAGTACTTC
>TRBV18|.|.|TRBJ1-1
CASSPVLNTEAFF
TGTGCCAGCTCACCGGTACTGAACACTGAAGCTTTCTTT
>TRBV6-1|once|.|TRBJ2-7
CASSDQTGGWNEQYF
TGTGCCAGCAGTGACCAAACTGGGGGCTGGAACGAGCAGTACTTC
>TRBV18|.|TRBD2|TRBJ2-5
CASSPSSGQETQYF
TGTGCCAGCTCACCGTCTAGCGGGCAAGAGACCCAGTACTTC
>TRBV4-1|.|.|TRBJ2-1
CASSQDSPPYNEQFF
TGCGCCAGCAGCCAAGACAGCCCTCCCTACAATGAGCAGTTCTTC
>TRBV20-1|.|.|TRBJ2-5
CSASGRETQYF
TGCAGTGCTAGCGGTAGGGAGACCCAGTACTTC
>TRBV19|.|TRBD1|TRBJ1-5
CASSIISQGRSQPQHF
TGTGCCAGTAGTATAATTTCACAGGGGAGGTCTCAGCCCCAGCATTTT
>TRBV3-1/TRBV3-2|once|.|TRBJ1-5
CASSVAPHQPQHF
TGTGCCAGCAGCGTTGCCCCCCATCAGCCCCAGCATTTT
>TRBV29-1|.|.|TRBJ2-2
CSVVLGNRELFF
TGCAGCGTTGTGTTGGGGAACCGGGAGCTGTTTTTT
>TRBV13|.|TRBD1|TRBJ1-1
CASSLPGQGWEAFF
TGTGCCAGCAGCTTGCCGGGACAGGGTTGGGAAGCTTTCTTT
>TRBV2|.|.|TRBJ1-1
CASKMDANTEAFF
TGTGCCAGCAAGATGGACGCAAACACTGAAGCTTTCTTT
>TRBV15|.|.|TRBJ1-5
CATSRDGSGLQPQHF
TGTGCCACCAGCAGAGATGGGAGTGGTTTGCAGCCCCAGCATTTT
>TRBV6-5|.|TRBD1|TRBJ1-1
CASSYRGQGLNTEAFF
TGTGCCAGCAGTTACAGGGGACAGGGATTGAACACTGAAGCTTTCTTT
>TRBV29-1|.|.|TRBJ2-5
CSVFQNQETQYF
TGCAGCGTTTTTCAGAACCAAGAGACCCAGTACTTC
>TRBV6-5|.|.|TRBJ1-1
CATQVRTGITEAFF
TGTGCCACCCAAGTTAGAACAGGGATCACTGAAGCTTTCTTT
>TRBV28|.|.|TRBJ2-2
CASSRGHTTGELFF
TGTGCCAGTAGTAGGGGCCACACCACCGGGGAGCTGTTTTTT
>TRBV5-1|.|.|TRBJ1-1
CASSEQGDTEAFF
TGCGCCAGCAGCGAACAGGGAGACACTGAAGCTTTCTTT
>TRBV7-9|.|TRBD2|TRBJ2-1
CASSLAVSSYNEQFF
TGTGCCAGCAGCCTAGCGGTGAGCTCCTACAATGAGCAGTTCTTC
>TRBV5-6|.|.|TRBJ1-2
CASSLRQAGGGYTF
TGTGCCAGCAGCTTGCGCCAGGCAGGAGGTGGCTACACCTTC
>TRBV7-8|.|.|TRBJ1-2
CASSPVGRVYGYTF
TGTGCCAGCAGTCCAGTAGGCAGAGTCTATGGCTACACCTTC
>TRBV5-8|.|.|TRBJ1-2
CASSLLRGQGYTF
TGTGCCAGCAGCCTTCTCCGGGGACAAGGCTACACCTTC
>TRBV19|.|TRBD1|TRBJ1-1
CASSSRGLITEAFF
TGTGCCAGTAGTAGCAGGGGGCTAATCACTGAAGCTTTCTTT
>TRBV7-7|.|TRBD2|TRBJ2-5
CASSLTSGRGETQYF
TGTGCTAGCAGCTTGACTAGCGGGAGAGGGGAGACCCAGTACTTC
>TRBV24-1|.|TRBD2|TRBJ2-7
CATSKSAGEVEQYF
TGTGCCACCAGTAAGTCAGCGGGAGAGGTCGAGCAGTACTTC
>TRBV13|.|TRBD1|TRBJ2-2
CASSLVQGKNTGELFF
TGTGCCAGCAGCTTAGTACAGGGGAAGAACACCGGGGAGCTGTTTTTT
>TRBV28|.|.|TRBJ2-1
CASSFFGLSSYNEQFF
TGTGCCAGCAGTTTTTTCGGACTCAGCTCCTACAATGAGCAGTTCTTC